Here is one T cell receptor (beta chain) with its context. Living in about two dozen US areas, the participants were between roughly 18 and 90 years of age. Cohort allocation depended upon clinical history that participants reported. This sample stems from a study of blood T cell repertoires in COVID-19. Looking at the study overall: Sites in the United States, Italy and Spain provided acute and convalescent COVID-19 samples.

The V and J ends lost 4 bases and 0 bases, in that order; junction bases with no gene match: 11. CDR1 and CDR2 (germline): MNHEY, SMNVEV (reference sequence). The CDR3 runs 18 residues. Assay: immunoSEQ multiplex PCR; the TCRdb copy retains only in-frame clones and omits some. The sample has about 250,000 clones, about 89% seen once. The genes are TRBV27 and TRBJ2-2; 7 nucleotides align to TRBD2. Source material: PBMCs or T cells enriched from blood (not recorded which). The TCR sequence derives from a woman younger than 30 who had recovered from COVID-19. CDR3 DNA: TGTGCCAGCAGTTCAAGAACGGGGCTAGCGGCGAACACCGGGGAGCTGTTTTTT. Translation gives CASSSRTGLAANTGELFF.